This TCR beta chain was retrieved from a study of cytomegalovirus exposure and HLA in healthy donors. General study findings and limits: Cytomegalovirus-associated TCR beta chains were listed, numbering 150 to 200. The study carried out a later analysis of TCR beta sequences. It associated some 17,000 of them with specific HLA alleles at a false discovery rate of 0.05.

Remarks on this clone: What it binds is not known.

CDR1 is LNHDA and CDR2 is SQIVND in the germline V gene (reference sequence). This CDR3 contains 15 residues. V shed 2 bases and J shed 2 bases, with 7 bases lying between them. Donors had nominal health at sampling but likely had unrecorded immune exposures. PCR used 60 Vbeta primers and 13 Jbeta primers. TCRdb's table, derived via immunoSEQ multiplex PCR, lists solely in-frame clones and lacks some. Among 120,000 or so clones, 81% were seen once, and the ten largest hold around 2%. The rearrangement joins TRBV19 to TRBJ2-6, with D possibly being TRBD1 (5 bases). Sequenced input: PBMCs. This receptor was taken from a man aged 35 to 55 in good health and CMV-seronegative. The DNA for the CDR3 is TGTGCCAGTAGTATAATGACAGCTGGGGCCAACGTCCTGACTTTC. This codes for CASSIMTAGANVLTF.